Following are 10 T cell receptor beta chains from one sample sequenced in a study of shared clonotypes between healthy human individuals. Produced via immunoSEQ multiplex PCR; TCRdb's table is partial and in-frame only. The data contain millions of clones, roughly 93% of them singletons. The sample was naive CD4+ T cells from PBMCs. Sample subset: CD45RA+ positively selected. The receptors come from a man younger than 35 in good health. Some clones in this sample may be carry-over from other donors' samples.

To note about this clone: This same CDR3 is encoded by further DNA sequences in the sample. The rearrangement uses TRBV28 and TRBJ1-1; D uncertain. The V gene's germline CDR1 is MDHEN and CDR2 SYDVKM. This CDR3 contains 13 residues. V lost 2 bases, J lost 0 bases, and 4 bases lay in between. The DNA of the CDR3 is TGTGCCAGCAGTTTAAGGATGAACACTGAAGCTTTCTTT. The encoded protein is CASSLRMNTEAFF. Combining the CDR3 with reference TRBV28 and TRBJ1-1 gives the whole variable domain DVKVTQSSRYLVKRTGEKVFLECVQDMDHENMFWYRQDPGLGLRLIYFSYDVKMKEKGDIPEGYSVSREKKERFSLILESASTNQTSMYLCASSLRMNTEAFFGQGTRLTVV.

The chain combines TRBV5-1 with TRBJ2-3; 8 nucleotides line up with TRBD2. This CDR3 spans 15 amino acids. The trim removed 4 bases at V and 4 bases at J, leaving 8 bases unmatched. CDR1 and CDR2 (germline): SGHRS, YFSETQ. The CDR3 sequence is CASSRAGVGSDTQYF. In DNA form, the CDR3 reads TGCGCCAGCAGCCGAGCGGGAGTGGGATCAGATACGCAGTATTTT.

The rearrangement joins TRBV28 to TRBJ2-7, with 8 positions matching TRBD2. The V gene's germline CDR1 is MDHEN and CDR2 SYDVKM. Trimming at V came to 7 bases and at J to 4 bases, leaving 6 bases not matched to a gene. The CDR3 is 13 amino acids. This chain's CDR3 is CASIRSGSYEQYF. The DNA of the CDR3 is TGTGCCAGCATCAGGAGCGGGAGTTACGAGCAGTACTTC.

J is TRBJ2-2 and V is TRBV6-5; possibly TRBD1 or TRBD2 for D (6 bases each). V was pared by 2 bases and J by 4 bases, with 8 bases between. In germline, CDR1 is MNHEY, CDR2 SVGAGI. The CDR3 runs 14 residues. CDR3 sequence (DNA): TGTGCCAGCAGTTACGGGGGGCCCACCGGGGAGCTGTTTTTT. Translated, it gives CASSYGGPTGELFF.

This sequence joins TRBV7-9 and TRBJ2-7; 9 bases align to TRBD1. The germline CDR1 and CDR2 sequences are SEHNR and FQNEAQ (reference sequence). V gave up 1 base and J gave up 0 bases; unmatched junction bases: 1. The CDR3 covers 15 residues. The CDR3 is CASSLGTGDSYEQYF. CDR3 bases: TGTGCCAGCAGCTTAGGGACAGGGGACTCCTACGAGCAGTACTTC. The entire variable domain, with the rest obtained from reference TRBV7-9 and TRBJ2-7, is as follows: DTGVSQNPRHKITKRGQNVTFRCDPISEHNRLYWYRQTLGQGPEFLTYFQNEAQLEKSRLLSDRFSAERPKGSFSTLEIQRTEQGDSAMYLCASSLGTGDSYEQYFGPGTRLTVT.

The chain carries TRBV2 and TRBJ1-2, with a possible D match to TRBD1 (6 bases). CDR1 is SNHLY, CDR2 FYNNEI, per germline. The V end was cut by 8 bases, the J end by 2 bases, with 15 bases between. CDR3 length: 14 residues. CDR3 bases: TGTGCCAGCCAAAGGGGGGGCAGCAACTATGGCTACACCTTC. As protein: CASQRGGSNYGYTF.

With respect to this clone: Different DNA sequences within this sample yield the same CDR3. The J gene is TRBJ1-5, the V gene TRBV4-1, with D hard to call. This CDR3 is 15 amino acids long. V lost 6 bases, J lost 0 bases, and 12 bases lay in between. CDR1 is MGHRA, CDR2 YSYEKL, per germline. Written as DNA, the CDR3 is TGCGCCAGCAGTTTAGAGGGAAATAGCAATCAGCCCCAGCATTTT. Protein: CASSLEGNSNQPQHF.

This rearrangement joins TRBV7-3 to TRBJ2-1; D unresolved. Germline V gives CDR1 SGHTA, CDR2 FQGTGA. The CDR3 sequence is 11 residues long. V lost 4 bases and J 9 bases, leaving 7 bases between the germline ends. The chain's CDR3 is CASSSTTEQFF. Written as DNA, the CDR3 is TGTGCCAGCAGCTCTACGACTGAGCAGTTCTTC.

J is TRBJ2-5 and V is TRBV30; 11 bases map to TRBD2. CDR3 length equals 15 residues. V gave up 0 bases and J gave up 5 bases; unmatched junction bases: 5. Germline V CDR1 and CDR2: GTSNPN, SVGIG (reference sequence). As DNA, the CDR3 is TGTGCCTGGAGTGTACTAGCGGGAGCGTACGAGACCCAGTACTTC. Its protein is CAWSVLAGAYETQYF.

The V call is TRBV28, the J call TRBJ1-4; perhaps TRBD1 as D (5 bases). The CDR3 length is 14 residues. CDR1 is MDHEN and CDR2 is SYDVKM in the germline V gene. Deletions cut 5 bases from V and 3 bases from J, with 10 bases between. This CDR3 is CASSEGRPNEKLFF. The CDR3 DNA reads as TGTGCCAGCAGTGAGGGACGACCTAATGAAAAACTGTTTTTT.